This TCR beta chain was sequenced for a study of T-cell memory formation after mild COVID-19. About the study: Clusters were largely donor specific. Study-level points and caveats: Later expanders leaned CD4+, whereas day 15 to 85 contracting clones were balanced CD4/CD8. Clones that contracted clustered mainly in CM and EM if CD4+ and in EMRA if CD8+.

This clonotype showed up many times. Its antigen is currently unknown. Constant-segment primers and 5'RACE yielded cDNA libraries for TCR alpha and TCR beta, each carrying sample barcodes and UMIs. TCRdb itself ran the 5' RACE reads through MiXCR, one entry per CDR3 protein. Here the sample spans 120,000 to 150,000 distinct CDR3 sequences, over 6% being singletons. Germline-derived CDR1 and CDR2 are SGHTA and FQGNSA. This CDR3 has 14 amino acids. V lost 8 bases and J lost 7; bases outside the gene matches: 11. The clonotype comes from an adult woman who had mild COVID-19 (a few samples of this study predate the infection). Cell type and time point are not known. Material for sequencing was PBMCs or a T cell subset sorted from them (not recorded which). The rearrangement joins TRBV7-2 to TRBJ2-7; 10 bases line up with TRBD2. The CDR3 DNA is TGTGCCAGCGGCGCCAGCGGGAGGGCTGGTGAGCAGTACTTC. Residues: CASGASGRAGEQYF.